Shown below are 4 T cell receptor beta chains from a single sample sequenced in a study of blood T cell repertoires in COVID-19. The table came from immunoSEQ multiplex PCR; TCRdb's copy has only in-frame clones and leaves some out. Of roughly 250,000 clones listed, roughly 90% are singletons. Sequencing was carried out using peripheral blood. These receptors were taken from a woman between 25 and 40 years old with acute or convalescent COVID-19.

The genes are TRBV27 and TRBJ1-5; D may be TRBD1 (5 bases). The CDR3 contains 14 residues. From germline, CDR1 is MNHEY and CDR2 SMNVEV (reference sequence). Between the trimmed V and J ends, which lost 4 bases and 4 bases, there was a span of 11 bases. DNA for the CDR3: TGTGCCAGCAGTTATGGTAAGGGGAATCAGCCCCAGCATTTT. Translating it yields CASSYGKGNQPQHF.

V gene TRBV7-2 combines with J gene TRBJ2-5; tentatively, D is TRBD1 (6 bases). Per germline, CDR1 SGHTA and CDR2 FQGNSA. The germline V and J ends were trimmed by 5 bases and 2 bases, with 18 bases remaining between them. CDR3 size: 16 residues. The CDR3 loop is CASSLNRVPIQETQYF. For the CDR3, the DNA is TGTGCCAGCAGCCTCAACAGGGTTCCCATACAAGAGACCCAGTACTTC.

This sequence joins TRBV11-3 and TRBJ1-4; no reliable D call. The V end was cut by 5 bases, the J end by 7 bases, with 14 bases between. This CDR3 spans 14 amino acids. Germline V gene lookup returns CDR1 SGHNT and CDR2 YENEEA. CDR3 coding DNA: TGTGCCAGCAGCCCCACGGGCGGAGGTGAAAAACTGTTTTTT. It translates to CASSPTGGGEKLFF.

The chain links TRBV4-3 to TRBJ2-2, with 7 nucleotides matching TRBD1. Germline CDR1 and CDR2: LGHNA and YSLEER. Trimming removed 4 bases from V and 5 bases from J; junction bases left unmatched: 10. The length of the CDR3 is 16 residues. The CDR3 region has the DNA TGCGCCAGCAGCCTCCTGGGACCAGGGGGAACCGGGGAGCTGTTTTTT. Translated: CASSLLGPGGTGELFF.